These 24 T cell receptor beta chains were sequenced from one sample in a study of PD-1 blockade in classical Hodgkin lymphoma. The sample's time point: cycle 4 day 1 (C4D1), after less than 7 weeks of nivolumab. Relapse was seen in all patients after autologous stem cell transplantation, and brentuximab vedotin exposure was variable. Clones were sequenced by immunoSEQ multiplex PCR, and TCRdb holds only the in-frame ones, with some missing. The sample has over 80,000 clones, just under 80% seen once. The sample here was peripheral blood mononuclear cells (PBMCs), taken before the fourth cycle of nivolumab. The receptors stem from a human donor with classical Hodgkin lymphoma.

This chain uses TRBV13 with TRBJ2-1; no clear D. The CDR3 is 11 residues long. Between the trimmed V and J ends, which lost 3 bases and 9 bases, there was a span of 6 bases. CDR1 and CDR2 from the germline V gene are PRHDT and FYEKMQ (reference sequence). CDR3 sequence (DNA): TGTGCCAGCAGCTTTCGATCTGAGCAGTTCTTC. This sequence encodes CASSFRSEQFF. Variable domain in full (rest from reference TRBV13 and TRBJ2-1): AAGVIQSPRHLIKEKRETATLKCYPIPRHDTVYWYQQGPGQDPQFLISFYEKMQSDKGSIPDRFSAQQFSDYHSELNMSSLELGDSALYFCASSFRSEQFFGPGTRLTVL.

J is TRBJ1-4 and V is TRBV6-1; D is unclear. V gave up 2 bases and J gave up 10 bases, with 14 bases separating them. The CDR3 loop spans 14 amino acids. Germline V gene lookup returns CDR1 MNHNS and CDR2 SASEGT. For the CDR3, the DNA is TGTGCCAGCAGTGAAACACTCGTTTCGGGAAAACTGTTTTTT. Encoded protein: CASSETLVSGKLFF.

Only one count was recorded for this clone. This chain links TRBV7-2 with TRBJ1-3; D is possibly TRBD1 (5 bases). The CDR3 has 15 amino acids. Germline-derived CDR1 and CDR2 are SGHTA and FQGNSA. The V and J ends lost 5 bases and 2 bases respectively, with 13 bases between them. CDR3 region: CASSMQGNTGNTIYF. The CDR3 nucleotides read TGTGCCAGCAGCATGCAGGGAAACACTGGAAACACCATATATTTT.

This sequence joins TRBV19 and TRBJ1-2, with D unclear. Germline values: CDR1 LNHDA, CDR2 SQIVND (reference sequence). This CDR3 region has 13 residues. Trimming removed 3 bases at V and 7 bases at J, with 12 bases between. DNA of the CDR3: TGTGCCAGTAGTATCGACCTCGGATTTGGCTACACCTTC. Its protein product is CASSIDLGFGYTF.

The V and J genes are TRBV7-3 and TRBJ1-2, with TRBD1 as a possible D gene (6 bases). CDR1 SGHTA and CDR2 FQGTGA come from the germline V gene. V lost 1 base and J lost 0, with 18 bases in between. There are 18 residues in the CDR3. CDR3 DNA: TGTGCCAGCAGCTTAAGCGTGGCAGGGGATTTACCTAACTATGGCTACACCTTC. This sequence encodes CASSLSVAGDLPNYGYTF.

The chain joins TRBV28 to TRBJ2-6; possibly TRBD2 for D (5 bases). Between the trimmed V and J ends, which lost 6 bases and 3 bases, there was a span of 12 bases. CDR3 length equals 15 residues. CDR1 is MDHEN and CDR2 is SYDVKM in the germline V gene. The DNA of the CDR3 is TGTGCCAGCAGCAGAGGGAGAAATGGGGCCAACGTCCTGACTTTC. This sequence encodes CASSRGRNGANVLTF.

This chain joins TRBV7-3 and TRBJ2-3, with TRBD2 identical over 9 bases. The germline V gene encodes CDR1 SGHTA and CDR2 FQGTGA. J gave up 4 bases and V 5 bases, and 7 bases lay outside the gene matches. The CDR3 is 15 residues long. The CDR3 is CASSRSGSGSDTQYF. The CDR3 DNA reads as TGTGCCAGCAGCCGTAGCGGGAGTGGGTCAGATACGCAGTATTTT.

The chain has TRBV19 and TRBJ1-4; 11 nucleotides match TRBD1. Germline-derived CDR1 and CDR2 are LNHDA and SQIVND (reference sequence). CDR3 size: 15 residues. J gave up 8 bases and V 10 bases, and 12 bases lay outside the gene matches. CDR3 bases: TGTGCCACCGCCGGGACAGGGGGTATGGGAGAAAAACTGTTTTTT. Translation: CATAGTGGMGEKLFF.

J is TRBJ1-1 and V is TRBV21-1. TRBV21-1 is termed a pseudogene. CDR3 size: 14 residues. The CDR3 DNA sequence: TGTGCCAGCAGCAAACTTCCCCCCTGGACTGAAGCTTTCTTT. Residues: CASSKLPPWTEAFF.

The chain carries TRBV19 and TRBJ2-7, with 9 bases that match TRBD1. Looked up from germline, CDR1 is LNHDA and CDR2 is SQIVND (reference sequence). V was clipped by 3 bases and J by 2 bases; unmatched bases: 11. This CDR3 is built from 17 residues. The CDR3 is CASSITLGGQGPYEQYF. CDR3 nucleotide sequence: TGTGCCAGTAGTATCACTCTTGGGGGACAGGGTCCCTACGAGCAGTACTTC. Full variable domain (rest looked up from reference TRBV19 and TRBJ2-7): DGGITQSPKYLFRKEGQNVTLSCEQNLNHDAMYWYRQDPGQGLRLIYYSQIVNDFQKGDIAEGYSVSREKKESFPLTVTSAQKNPTAFYLCASSITLGGQGPYEQYFGPGTRLTVT.

The genes are TRBV11-2 and TRBJ2-5; the D call may be TRBD1 or TRBD2 (5 bases each). The CDR3 spans 14 residues. Trimming took 2 bases from V and 1 from J, leaving 8 bases between them. The germline V gene has CDR1 SGHAT and CDR2 FQNNGV. This chain's CDR3 is CASSLRGAQETQYF. The CDR3 nucleotides are TGTGCCAGCAGCTTACGAGGGGCCCAAGAGACCCAGTACTTC.

The rearrangement uses TRBV7-9 and TRBJ1-1; 10 nucleotides agree with TRBD1. Germline V gives CDR1 SEHNR, CDR2 FQNEAQ (reference sequence). The V segment lost 3 bases and the J segment 4 bases; nucleotides outside the gene matches: 5. The CDR3 is made up of 15 amino acids. The CDR3 loop is CASSFLRDRGTEAFF. CDR3 coding DNA: TGTGCCAGCAGCTTCCTCCGGGACAGGGGCACTGAAGCTTTCTTT.

The V gene is TRBV10-3, the J gene TRBJ2-1; the D is unclear. Germline V gives CDR1 ENHRY, CDR2 SYGVKD. This CDR3 is 11 amino acids long. Trimming took 6 bases from V and 6 from J, leaving 6 bases between them. This chain's CDR3 is CAIREINEQFF. The DNA for the CDR3 is TGTGCCATCAGAGAGATCAATGAGCAGTTCTTC.

The rearrangement joins TRBV7-3 to TRBJ1-6; no clear D. Germline assignment: CDR1 SGHTA and CDR2 FQGTGA. V was trimmed by 0 bases and J by 7 bases, leaving 10 bases between them. This CDR3 is 15 amino acids long. The CDR3 protein is CASSLTGPPNSPLHF. The CDR3 DNA is TGTGCCAGCAGCTTAACCGGGCCCCCCAATTCACCCCTCCACTTT.

The chain recombines TRBV19 with TRBJ1-3; TRBD1 aligns across 10 bases. The CDR3 has 14 amino acids. V shed 11 bases and J 4 bases; nucleotides not matched to a gene: 8. In germline, CDR1 is LNHDA, CDR2 SQIVND (reference sequence). The CDR3 DNA reads TGTGCCGGACGGGACAGGGGCCCAGGAAACACCATATATTTT. Amino acid sequence: CAGRDRGPGNTIYF.

The rearrangement joins TRBV5-6 to TRBJ2-7, with 10 bases identical to TRBD1. Germline V lookup: CDR1 SGHDT, CDR2 YYEEEE. The ends lost 0 bases at V and 5 bases at J; junction bases unmatched: 8. This CDR3 has 16 residues. The CDR3, as DNA: TGTGCCAGCAGCTTGGCCGGGACAGGGGTGATCCACGAGCAGTACTTC. Translating it yields CASSLAGTGVIHEQYF.

The chain is built from TRBV6-6 and TRBJ1-2; maybe TRBD1 (6 bases). Germline-derived CDR1 and CDR2 are MNHNY and SVGAGI (reference sequence). With 2 bases removed from V and 4 bases from J, the gap between germline ends came to 14 bases. CDR3 length equals 15 residues. Here the CDR3 reads CASSYTETGPYGYTF. The DNA for the CDR3 is TGTGCCAGCAGTTACACCGAGACAGGACCCTATGGCTACACCTTC.

This clone has only a few counts. The chain combines TRBV19 with TRBJ1-2; no firm D call. Trimming shortened V by 7 bases and J by 1 base, and 10 bases separated the two germline ends. The CDR3 contains 13 residues. Germline V CDR1 and CDR2: LNHDA, SQIVND (reference sequence). In nucleotides, the CDR3 is TGTGCCAGTACTCGGACTTTTAACTATGGCTACACCTTC. It yields the protein CASTRTFNYGYTF.

The genes are TRBV9 and TRBJ2-7; 10 positions agree with TRBD1. CDR3 length equals 15 residues. V was clipped by 4 bases and J by 2 bases; unmatched bases: 6. CDR1 is SGDLS, CDR2 YYNGEE, per germline. CDR3 region: CASSPDGTGAYEQYF. CDR3 bases: TGTGCCAGCAGCCCCGATGGGACAGGGGCCTACGAGCAGTACTTC.

The genes are TRBV6-5 and TRBJ2-7; 10 bases are shared with TRBD1. CDR3 length: 15 residues. The V gene's germline CDR1 is MNHEY and CDR2 SVGAGI. V lost 5 bases to trimming and J lost 2 bases; unmatched junction nucleotides: 6. This CDR3 is CASSAPGQGTYEQYF. The CDR3 region has the DNA TGTGCCAGCAGTGCCCCGGGACAGGGGACCTACGAGCAGTACTTC.

The rearrangement uses TRBV2 and TRBJ2-7; D unresolved. With 5 bases removed from V and 4 bases from J, the gap between germline ends came to 12 bases. The germline gives CDR1 SNHLY, CDR2 FYNNEI. There are 13 residues in the CDR3. In DNA form, the CDR3 reads TGTGCCAGCAGTCCCTTCCTAGTTTACGAGCAGTACTTC. Translating gives CASSPFLVYEQYF.

This sequence joins TRBV5-1 and TRBJ1-2; TRBD1 agrees at 9 bases. V lost 0 bases to trimming and J lost 5 bases; unmatched junction nucleotides: 2. Germline CDR1 is SGHRS and CDR2 is YFSETQ. The CDR3 totals 14 residues. The CDR3 region is CASSLDGQGYGYTF. DNA for the CDR3: TGCGCCAGCAGCTTGGATGGACAGGGGTATGGCTACACCTTC.

V usage is TRBV7-8 and J usage is TRBJ2-2, with 9 bases identical to TRBD2. Germline loops: CDR1 SGHVS, CDR2 FQNEAQ. The CDR3 has 18 amino acids. V trimming: 5 bases; J trimming: 5 bases; junction bases outside the gene matches: 15. The CDR3 DNA reads as TGTGCCAGCAGCCAGGGTCGGTGGCTAGCGGGGCAGACCGGGGAGCTGTTTTTT. Translated, it gives CASSQGRWLAGQTGELFF. The whole variable domain, filled in from reference TRBV7-8 and TRBJ2-2, reads GAGVSQSPRYKVAKRGQDVALRCDPISGHVSLFWYQQALGQGPEFLTYFQNEAQLDKSGLPSDRFFAERPEGSVSTLKIQRTQQEDSAVYLCASSQGRWLAGQTGELFFGEGSRLTVL.

The chain employs TRBV7-2 and TRBJ2-7; D is undetermined. Germline V CDR1 and CDR2: SGHTA, FQGNSA. The CDR3 has 14 amino acids. V lost 5 bases to trimming and J lost 5 bases, with 16 bases between them. This CDR3 is CASSVTAFVDEQYF. The CDR3 coding sequence is TGTGCCAGCAGCGTGACCGCGTTTGTGGACGAGCAGTACTTC. Complete variable domain (other parts from reference TRBV7-2 and TRBJ2-7): GAGVSQSPSNKVTEKGKDVELRCDPISGHTALYWYRQSLGQGLEFLIYFQGNSAPDKSGLPSDRFSAERTGGSVSTLTIQRTQQEDSAVYLCASSVTAFVDEQYFGPGTRLTVT.